The 30 T cell receptor beta chains listed next were all sequenced from one sample in a study of identical twins. Each CDR3 protein gets one entry after TCRdb re-called the 5' RACE reads with MiXCR. Counted here are 1.5 million to 2 million distinct CDR3 sequences, under 35% occurring once; the ten biggest clones make up 0.25% to 0.3%. The sample consisted of cord blood. These receptors were obtained from a newborn girl in good health.

In its sample, this clonotype was seen a few times. The chain carries TRBV12-3 or TRBV12-4 and TRBJ1-5, with D hard to call. The CDR3 extends over 12 amino acids. Trimming removed 8 bases from V and 9 bases from J, with 14 bases in between. CDR3: CASSDPRGPQHF. As DNA, the CDR3 is TGTGCCAGCTCCGACCCCCGGGGGCCCCAGCATTTT.

Regarding this clonotype: An end of the junction does not agree with germline; a read error may underlie this. The V call is TRBV12-3 or TRBV12-4, the J call TRBJ2-1, with TRBD1 matching over 8 bases. This CDR3 spans 14 amino acids. CDR3 nucleotide sequence: TGTGCCGGCAGTTTGGACAGGGTAGGAAATGAGCAGTTCTTC. Its protein product is CAGSLDRVGNEQFF.

This clonotype has at least ten counts. V and J are TRBV7-2 and TRBJ2-3; D not certain. The germline V gene has CDR1 SGHTA and CDR2 FQGNSA. V was cut by 1 base and J by 2 bases, with 7 bases left in between. This CDR3 is built from 14 residues. CDR3 protein: CASSLDTPTDTQYF. The CDR3, as DNA: TGTGCCAGCAGCTTAGATACCCCCACAGATACGCAGTATTTT.

The gene calls are TRBV2 and TRBJ2-5; D gene uncertain. The CDR3 runs to 12 residues. With 6 bases removed from V and 11 bases from J, the gap between germline ends came to 16 bases. The germline CDR1 and CDR2 sequences are SNHLY and FYNNEI. This CDR3 reads CASRRSANEQYF. In DNA, the CDR3 is TGTGCCAGCAGGCGGTCAGCCAATGAGCAGTACTTC.

This clonotype was counted between two and nine times. CDR3 amino acids: CASSVDGGASDTQYF. In DNA, the CDR3 is TGTGCCAGCAGCGTAGACGGGGGGGCATCTGATACGCAGTATTTT. The chain has TRBV9 and TRBJ2-3, with TRBD2 matching 8 bases. V gave up 0 bases and J gave up 6 bases; unmatched junction bases: 6. The CDR3 contains 15 residues. Germline loops: CDR1 SGDLS, CDR2 YYNGEE.

This clonotype was detected only a few times. The gene calls are TRBV20-1 and TRBJ2-3; 11 bases fit TRBD2. V shed 3 bases, J shed 3 bases, and the junction held 5 bases outside the gene matches. Germline V gene data show CDR1 as DFQATT and CDR2 as SNEGSKA (reference sequence). This CDR3 region has 15 residues. The CDR3 reads CSASRLAGFTDTQYF. CDR3 DNA: TGCAGTGCTAGCAGACTAGCGGGATTTACAGATACGCAGTATTTT.

The V and J genes are TRBV9 and TRBJ1-2, with unresolved D. This CDR3 is built from 13 residues. Germline V CDR1 and CDR2: SGDLS, YYNGEE. The V and J ends lost 10 bases and 0 bases respectively, with 13 bases between them. The CDR3 nucleotides read TGTGCCGGTAGAGGCGGGGCTAACTATGGCTACACCTTC. Translated, it gives CAGRGGANYGYTF. Supplemented by reference TRBV9 and TRBJ1-2, the full variable domain reads DSGVTQTPKHLITATGQRVTLRCSPRSGDLSVYWYQQSLDQGLQFLIQYYNGEERAKGNILERFSAQQFPDLHSELNLSSLELGDSALYFCAGRGGANYGYTFGSGTRLTVV.

This clonotype was recorded a few times. CDR3 DNA sequence: TGTGCCAGCAGTTTCACAAGGATTAGCAATCAGCCCCAGCATTTT. This codes for CASSFTRISNQPQHF. This chain joins TRBV12-3 or TRBV12-4 and TRBJ1-5; no reliable D call. The V gene lost 3 bases and the J gene lost 0 bases, with 9 bases spanning the gap. The CDR3 spans 15 residues.

The chain joins TRBV7-8 to TRBJ1-2; D uncertain. Trimming shortened V by 0 bases and J by 5 bases, and 13 bases separated the two germline ends. CDR3 size: 15 residues. CDR1 and CDR2 from the germline V gene are SGHVS and FQNEAQ. The CDR3, as DNA: TGTGCCAGCAGCTTAGCCTCCGACGGGAGTTATGGCTACACCTTC. Translation gives CASSLASDGSYGYTF.

This clonotype has a count of ten or more. The chain uses TRBV12-3 or TRBV12-4 and TRBJ2-1; TRBD2 is a possible D gene (7 bases). Deletions cut 3 bases from V and 7 bases from J, with 16 bases between. The length of the CDR3 is 15 residues. Written as DNA, the CDR3 is TGTGCCAGCAGTTTCTTGGGGGGGGGCGTGAATGAGCAGTTCTTC. Translated: CASSFLGGGVNEQFF.

The chain carries TRBV13 and TRBJ2-1; TRBD1 aligns across 8 bases. V shed 4 bases, J shed 5 bases, and the junction held 4 bases outside the gene matches. This CDR3 comprises 14 residues. Germline-derived CDR1 and CDR2 are PRHDT and FYEKMQ (reference sequence). The CDR3 DNA reads TGTGCCAGCAGCTCCCGGGACAGGCACAATGAGCAGTTCTTC. It encodes CASSSRDRHNEQFF.

The CDR3 DNA follows: TGTGCCAGCAGCCACCAGGGTCGAACAGATACGCAGTATTTT. Protein sequence: CASSHQGRTDTQYF. The chain is built from TRBV12-3 or TRBV12-4 and TRBJ2-3; weak D call: TRBD1 (5 bases). This CDR3 has 14 residues. Trimming took off 6 bases at V and 3 bases at J, with 13 bases between the two ends.

About this clonotype: A much larger clone lies a single base off, so this may be a read error. The chain employs TRBV4-2 and TRBJ2-3, with TRBD2 matching over 13 bases. CDR3 size: 16 residues. Trimming cost V 3 bases and J 5 bases; bases outside gene matches: 5. Germline V gives CDR1 LGHNA, CDR2 YNFKEQ. Here the CDR3 reads CASSHGLAGVKDTQYF. The CDR3 nucleotides read TGTGCCAGCAGCCACGGACTAGCGGGGGTTAAAGATACGCAGTATTTT.

This chain joins TRBV4-1 and TRBJ1-6; D remains unclear. This CDR3 comprises 22 residues. In germline, CDR1 is MGHRA, CDR2 YSYEKL. Trimming shortened V by 0 bases and J by 0 bases, and 24 bases separated the two germline ends. As DNA, the CDR3 is TGCGCCAGCAGCCAAGATCTCCAGCCCAGAATTAGGGCTAGCTCCTATAATTCACCCCTCCACTTT. As protein: CASSQDLQPRIRASSYNSPLHF.

This clonotype was seen at least ten times. The chain carries TRBV28 and TRBJ2-5; a weak D match, TRBD2 (6 bases). Germline assignment: CDR1 MDHEN and CDR2 SYDVKM. Trimming left V 6 bases short and J 2 bases short, with 13 bases between. There are 14 residues in the CDR3. CDR3 sequence reads: CASRPPGVQETQYF. The CDR3 coding sequence is TGTGCCAGCAGACCTCCGGGGGTACAAGAGACCCAGTACTTC.

The V and J genes are TRBV20-1 and TRBJ2-3; 12 bases are a match to TRBD2. The germline V gene has CDR1 DFQATT and CDR2 SNEGSKA (reference sequence). The V and J ends lost 6 bases and 7 bases, in that order; junction bases with no gene match: 17. The CDR3 runs to 17 residues. The DNA for the CDR3 is TGCAGTGCAGATACTAGCGGGAGGTCCGTTCGGGGGCATACGCAGTATTTT. Translating gives CSADTSGRSVRGHTQYF.

This chain uses TRBV2 with TRBJ1-5; D might be TRBD1 (5 bases). From germline, CDR1 is SNHLY and CDR2 FYNNEI. Deletions cut 2 bases from V and 2 bases from J, with 10 bases between. This CDR3 is built from 15 residues. CDR3 DNA sequence: TGTGCCAGCAGTGAATGGGGAGGGGGCAATCAGCCCCAGCATTTT. Translated, it gives CASSEWGGGNQPQHF.

At least ten counts were recorded for this clonotype. V is TRBV5-1 and J is TRBJ2-3; tentative D call: TRBD2 (6 bases). Per germline, CDR1 SGHRS and CDR2 YFSETQ. V was trimmed by 6 bases and J by 2 bases, leaving 16 bases between them. The CDR3 consists of 15 residues. Here the CDR3 DNA reads TGCGCCAGCAACGACATGGGACTTCTCACAGATACGCAGTATTTT. This codes for CASNDMGLLTDTQYF.

This clonotype turned up a few times. The chain joins TRBV9 to TRBJ2-1, with D hard to call. The J call is uncertain, as TRBJ2-7 better fits the DNA end. The CDR3 is 16 residues long. Germline CDR1 reads SGDLS; CDR2 reads YYNGEE. The CDR3 loop reads CASSVGAPSSYNEQYF. DNA for the CDR3: TGTGCCAGCAGCGTAGGCGCCCCGAGCTCCTACAATGAGCAGTACTTC.

Only a few counts were recorded for this clonotype. The chain joins TRBV5-1 to TRBJ1-1; D uncertain. The CDR3 totals 13 residues. From germline, CDR1 is SGHRS and CDR2 YFSETQ. Between the trimmed V and J ends, which lost 8 bases and 4 bases, there was a span of 15 bases. CDR3 sequence reads: CARSKRESTEAFF. CDR3 sequence (DNA): TGCGCCAGGTCCAAGAGGGAGAGCACTGAAGCTTTCTTT.

The chain employs TRBV4-1 and TRBJ2-3; TRBD2 is a possible D gene (5 bases). The CDR3 has 16 amino acids. V was shortened by 5 bases and J by 2 bases, with 17 bases between the two germline ends. Germline values: CDR1 MGHRA, CDR2 YSYEKL. The CDR3 region is CASSKTGSLLTDTQYF. As DNA, the CDR3 is TGCGCCAGCAGCAAGACGGGGTCACTCCTCACAGATACGCAGTATTTT.

The genes are TRBV6-4 and TRBJ1-6; D call uncertain. The CDR3 is made up of 15 amino acids. The V gene lost 2 bases and the J gene lost 3 bases, with 8 bases spanning the gap. Per the germline V gene, CDR1 is MRHNA and CDR2 is SNTAGT. DNA for the CDR3: TGTGCCAGCAGTGACAGGGAACTCTATAATTCACCCCTCCACTTT. Its protein is CASSDRELYNSPLHF.

The chain uses TRBV5-5 and TRBJ2-1; the match to TRBD2 covers 13 bases. This CDR3 has 16 residues. V was pared by 4 bases and J by 7 bases, with 8 bases of the junction left unmatched. Germline CDR1 SGHKS, CDR2 YYEKEE (reference sequence). CDR3 protein: CASSRWTSGGGNEQFF. The CDR3, as DNA: TGTGCCAGCAGCCGCTGGACTAGCGGGGGTGGGAATGAGCAGTTCTTC.

This clonotype has a handful of counts. J is TRBJ2-3 and V is TRBV3-1; no definite D call. V dropped 5 bases and J dropped 7 bases, with 7 bases sitting between them. Germline assignment: CDR1 LGHDT and CDR2 YNNKEL (reference sequence). CDR3 length: 11 residues. Written as DNA, the CDR3 is TGTGCCAGCAGCACCACGAATACGCAGTATTTT. Translated: CASSTTNTQYF.

This clonotype was seen more than once but under ten times. This chain links TRBV2 with TRBJ2-1, with a weak D call TRBD2 (7 bases). Trimming pared 4 bases from V and 8 bases from J, leaving 18 bases between. The CDR3 consists of 15 residues. The germline V gene has CDR1 SNHLY and CDR2 FYNNEI. This chain's CDR3 is CASSGNRGARHEQFF. CDR3 sequence (DNA): TGTGCCAGCAGTGGGAACCGGGGGGCCAGACATGAGCAGTTCTTC.

With regard to this clonotype: The junction and the germline gene differ at one end; a read error may be behind it. This chain uses TRBV18 with TRBJ1-4, with no clear D. Germline CDR1 KGHSH, CDR2 LQKENI. This CDR3 spans 14 amino acids. The CDR3 region has the DNA TGTGCCAGCTCGCCCGACGTACTCTATGAAAGACTGTTTTTT. Residues: CASSPDVLYERLFF.

V is TRBV15 and J is TRBJ2-1; 7 bases agree with TRBD1. CDR1 is LNHNV and CDR2 is YYDKDF in the germline V gene (reference sequence). This CDR3 is 15 amino acids long. The V and J ends lost 5 bases and 0 bases, in that order; junction bases with no gene match: 4. The CDR3 spells CATSVAGGSYNEQFF. CDR3 in DNA: TGTGCCACCAGCGTTGCAGGGGGCTCCTACAATGAGCAGTTCTTC. Based on the CDR3 plus reference TRBV15 and TRBJ2-1, the full variable domain is DAMVIQNPRYQVTQFGKPVTLSCSQTLNHNVMYWYQQKSSQAPKLLFHYYDKDFNNEADTPDNFQSRRPNTSFCFLDIRSPGLGDTAMYLCATSVAGGSYNEQFFGPGTRLTVL.

The rearrangement uses TRBV20-1 and TRBJ2-3, with D uncertain. Per the germline V gene, CDR1 is DFQATT and CDR2 is SNEGSKA (reference sequence). The CDR3 extends over 15 amino acids. V gave up 3 bases and J gave up 1 base, with 14 bases separating them. CDR3 loop: CSASYRPDGTDTQYF. In nucleotides, the CDR3 is TGCAGTGCTAGTTACCGACCGGATGGCACAGATACGCAGTATTTT.

This clonotype was observed many times. The chain is built from TRBV7-9 and TRBJ2-5, with D tentatively TRBD2 (6 bases). CDR1 is SEHNR, CDR2 FQNEAQ, per germline (reference sequence). The CDR3 totals 15 residues. V dropped 1 base and J dropped 2 bases, with 11 bases sitting between them. CDR3 sequence: CASSLGGVTQETQYF. The CDR3, as DNA: TGTGCCAGCAGCTTAGGCGGGGTTACTCAAGAGACCCAGTACTTC.

This clonotype was observed a handful of times. CDR3 nucleotides: TGTGCCAGCAGTTTATACGCTAGCGGGAGAAGAGATGAGCAGTTCTTC. Protein: CASSLYASGRRDEQFF. The J gene is TRBJ2-1, the V gene TRBV28; 10 nucleotides match TRBD2. Germline CDR1 and CDR2: MDHEN and SYDVKM. This CDR3 has 16 amino acids. The V gene end was trimmed by 1 base and the J gene end by 8 bases; junction bases not matched to a gene: 8. Using reference TRBV28 and TRBJ2-1 for the parts outside the CDR3, the full variable domain is DVKVTQSSRYLVKRTGEKVFLECVQDMDHENMFWYRQDPGLGLRLIYFSYDVKMKEKGDIPEGYSVSREKKERFSLILESASTNQTSMYLCASSLYASGRRDEQFFGPGTRLTVL.